These 25 T cell receptor beta chains originate from one sample sequenced in a study of cytomegalovirus exposure and HLA in healthy donors. The PCR used 60 Vbeta and 13 Jbeta primers. Assay: immunoSEQ multiplex PCR; the TCRdb copy retains only in-frame clones and omits some. This table has fewer than 200,000 clones, about 80% appearing once. The sample comprised PBMCs. Receptors were obtained from a man in his forties in good health and CMV-seropositive.

The chain is built from TRBV5-1 and TRBJ2-1, with D possibly being TRBD2 (5 bases). Germline V lookup: CDR1 SGHRS, CDR2 YFSETQ. Trimming took 2 bases from V and 7 from J, leaving 13 bases between them. The CDR3 contains 14 residues. CDR3 coding DNA: TGCGCCAGCAGCTTCGGACTTACAAAAAATGAGCAGTTCTTC. It specifies CASSFGLTKNEQFF.

The CDR3 loop reads CATSPRGGVYNEQFF. For the CDR3, the DNA is TGTGCCACCAGTCCACGGGGGGGGGTCTACAATGAGCAGTTCTTC. The V call is TRBV15, the J call TRBJ2-1; 8 positions agree with TRBD2. Germline V lookup: CDR1 LNHNV, CDR2 YYDKDF (reference sequence). V trimming: 6 bases; J trimming: 3 bases; junction bases outside the gene matches: 7. There are 15 residues in the CDR3.

V and J are TRBV6-5 and TRBJ2-7; D might be TRBD1 (6 bases). CDR3 length: 15 amino acids. Germline CDR1 reads MNHEY; CDR2 reads SVGAGI. The ends were cut back, 0 bases at V and 3 bases at J, with 12 bases in the middle. CDR3 DNA sequence: TGTGCCAGCAGTTACTCGACAGGCCTCCACTACGAGCAGTACTTC. This encodes CASSYSTGLHYEQYF.

In this sample, this clone turned up once. V usage is TRBV4-3 and J usage is TRBJ2-1; D gene ambiguous. Germline CDR1 is LGHNA and CDR2 is YSLEER. Trimming shortened V by 0 bases and J by 0 bases, and 6 bases separated the two germline ends. This CDR3 spans 15 amino acids. The CDR3, as DNA: TGCGCCAGCAGCCAAGACGTGTCCTCCTACAATGAGCAGTTCTTC. It specifies CASSQDVSSYNEQFF.

Written as DNA, the CDR3 is TGTGCCACACAGGGGGCTGTAGAAGAGACCCAGTACTTC. Its protein is CATQGAVEETQYF. The rearrangement uses TRBV10-3 and TRBJ2-5, with 9 bases aligning to TRBD1. The CDR3 is made up of 13 amino acids. Germline V gene lookup returns CDR1 ENHRY and CDR2 SYGVKD. V was pared by 10 bases and J by 3 bases, with 6 bases of the junction left unmatched.

This clone was observed a handful of times. V and J are TRBV7-8 and TRBJ2-7; TRBD1 agrees at 12 bases. CDR3 length: 15 residues. CDR1 SGHVS and CDR2 FQNEAQ come from the germline V gene. The V segment lost 8 bases and the J segment 6 bases; nucleotides outside the gene matches: 11. The DNA of the CDR3 is TGTGCCAGCGGCATTATCCGGGACAGGGGGCCCGAGCAGTACTTC. This codes for CASGIIRDRGPEQYF.

J is TRBJ1-5 and V is TRBV28; 8 nucleotides agree with TRBD1. Germline trimming cut 6 bases from V and 3 bases from J; bases unmatched to any gene: 7. Germline values: CDR1 MDHEN, CDR2 SYDVKM. The length of the CDR3 is 15 residues. The CDR3, as DNA: TGTGCCAGCAGCCAGGGGGCCCCCGACAATCAGCCCCAGCATTTT. Protein product: CASSQGAPDNQPQHF.

The chain links TRBV10-3 to TRBJ2-7; 12 bases match TRBD2. Germline V gene sequence: CDR1 ENHRY, CDR2 SYGVKD. The CDR3 loop spans 15 amino acids. The trim removed 7 bases at V and 5 bases at J, leaving 9 bases unmatched. The CDR3, as DNA: TGTGCCATCATTCTCCGACTAGCGGGAGACCACGAGCAGTACTTC. Translating it yields CAIILRLAGDHEQYF.

The chain employs TRBV5-1 and TRBJ2-3; weak D call: TRBD2 (5 bases). The V and J ends lost 0 bases and 4 bases respectively, with 12 bases between them. The CDR3 contains 15 residues. Germline V gene data show CDR1 as SGHRS and CDR2 as YFSETQ. CDR3 sequence: CASSLAGFGSDTQYF. CDR3 coding DNA: TGCGCCAGCAGCTTGGCGGGATTCGGTTCAGATACGCAGTATTTT.

The V gene is TRBV18, the J gene TRBJ2-1; 14 bases map to TRBD2. Germline loops: CDR1 KGHSH, CDR2 LQKENI. The CDR3 totals 16 residues. V lost 0 bases and J lost 9; bases outside the gene matches: 4. This CDR3 reads CASSPPGLAGVSEQFF. The CDR3 DNA reads as TGTGCCAGCTCACCACCGGGACTAGCGGGAGTTAGTGAGCAGTTCTTC.

The chain joins TRBV10-3 to TRBJ1-3, with 12 bases matching TRBD1. V lost 8 bases to trimming and J lost 6 bases; unmatched junction nucleotides: 5. This CDR3 region has 14 residues. Germline lookup yields CDR1 ENHRY and CDR2 SYGVKD. The DNA of the CDR3 is TGTGCCATCGGGACAGGGGGCTGGGAAAACACCATATATTTT. Residues: CAIGTGGWENTIYF.

The table lists this clone with a few counts. The rearrangement uses TRBV5-1 and TRBJ2-5, with D possibly being TRBD2 (6 bases). The CDR3 length is 15 residues. V dropped 3 bases and J dropped 1 base, with 13 bases sitting between them. The germline gives CDR1 SGHRS, CDR2 YFSETQ. This CDR3 reads CASSWSGQSQETQYF. In DNA, the CDR3 is TGCGCCAGCAGCTGGAGCGGGCAAAGCCAAGAGACCCAGTACTTC.

The chain couples TRBV5-6 to TRBJ2-7; TRBD1 matches 7 bases. Trimming cost V 5 bases and J 6 bases; bases outside gene matches: 2. Germline V gene lookup returns CDR1 SGHDT and CDR2 YYEEEE. CDR3 length: 11 residues. The CDR3 protein is CASRRGPEQYF. CDR3 DNA sequence: TGTGCCAGCAGAAGGGGGCCCGAGCAGTACTTC.

The rearrangement uses TRBV7-3 and TRBJ2-5; TRBD2 might be the D (5 bases). The CDR3 length is 18 residues. Per the germline V gene, CDR1 is SGHTA and CDR2 is FQGTGA. V was shortened by 0 bases and J by 1 base, with 18 bases between the two germline ends. The CDR3, as DNA: TGTGCCAGCAGCTTAACTGGAGGAGGCCCGGGGTTCCAAGAGACCCAGTACTTC. Its protein is CASSLTGGGPGFQETQYF.

The gene calls are TRBV5-6 and TRBJ2-7; 14 nucleotides agree with TRBD2. CDR1 and CDR2 (germline): SGHDT, YYEEEE. With 4 bases clipped from V and 1 base from J, the junction kept 7 bases outside the gene matches. The CDR3 is 17 amino acids. CDR3 DNA: TGTGCCAGCAGCACGCCGGGACTAGCGGGAGTTTCCTACGAGCAGTACTTC. It is translated as CASSTPGLAGVSYEQYF.

CDR3 in amino acids: CASRGQGQFNSPLHF. The CDR3 DNA sequence: TGTGCCAGCCGTGGACAGGGGCAGTTTAATTCACCCCTCCACTTT. This sequence joins TRBV19 and TRBJ1-6, with 9 bases identical to TRBD1. The germline V gene encodes CDR1 LNHDA and CDR2 SQIVND (reference sequence). V lost 9 bases to trimming and J lost 6 bases; unmatched junction nucleotides: 9. The CDR3 sequence is 15 residues long.

This chain connects TRBV19 to TRBJ1-1; 7 bases align to TRBD1. Germline V gene sequence: CDR1 LNHDA, CDR2 SQIVND (reference sequence). This CDR3 spans 16 amino acids. V gave up 4 bases and J gave up 0 bases; unmatched junction bases: 8. The CDR3 loop is CASSTPPTGMNTEAFF. For the CDR3, the DNA is TGTGCCAGTAGTACCCCACCGACAGGGATGAACACTGAAGCTTTCTTT.

The chain is built from TRBV4-1 and TRBJ2-3; 10 nucleotides match TRBD2. The CDR3 is 16 amino acids. J lost 2 bases, V lost 1 base, and 3 bases had no gene match. Germline loops: CDR1 MGHRA, CDR2 YSYEKL. This chain's CDR3 is CASSQVAGGITDTQYF. CDR3 nucleotides: TGCGCCAGCAGCCAAGTAGCGGGAGGAATCACAGATACGCAGTATTTT.

The chain employs TRBV28 and TRBJ2-2; no definite D call. The CDR3 has 12 residues. Per germline, CDR1 MDHEN and CDR2 SYDVKM. V lost 5 bases to trimming and J lost 7 bases, with 8 bases between them. The CDR3 loop reads CASSSTVGELFF. The CDR3 bases are TGTGCCAGCAGTAGCACGGTCGGGGAGCTGTTTTTT.

For this clone: Mismatch with germline at one junction end may stem from a read error. The V gene is TRBV10-3, the J gene TRBJ1-1; tentatively, D is TRBD1 (6 bases). The germline gives CDR1 ENHRY, CDR2 SYGVKD. The CDR3 consists of 13 residues. The CDR3 DNA is TGTGCCAGCAGTAGTACAGGGCGAACTGAAGCTTTCTTT. It is translated as CASSSTGRTEAFF.

The chain couples TRBV30 to TRBJ2-7; 9 nucleotides line up with TRBD1. The CDR3 spans 15 residues. Germline CDR1 reads GTSNPN; CDR2 reads SVGIG (reference sequence). J lost 2 bases, V lost 4 bases, and 9 bases had no gene match. CDR3 in DNA: TGTGCCTGGATCCACCCGGGACAGGGCACCTACGAGCAGTACTTC. As protein: CAWIHPGQGTYEQYF. Variable domain in full (rest from reference TRBV30 and TRBJ2-7): SQTIHQWPATLVQPVGSPLSLECTVEGTSNPNLYWYRQAAGRGLQLLFYSVGIGQISSEVPQNLSASRPQDRQFILSSKKLLLSDSGFYLCAWIHPGQGTYEQYFGPGTRLTVT.

This clone was detected once. The rearrangement links TRBV11-3 to TRBJ2-7; TRBD1 aligns across 8 bases. The CDR3 contains 15 residues. V lost 1 base and J lost 2; bases outside the gene matches: 4. Per the germline V gene, CDR1 is SGHNT and CDR2 is YENEEA. CDR3 sequence reads: CASSLGTGTAYEQYF. CDR3 DNA sequence: TGTGCCAGCAGCTTAGGGACAGGGACCGCCTACGAGCAGTACTTC.

The V gene is TRBV11-2, the J gene TRBJ1-1; a weak D match, TRBD1 (5 bases). Germline values: CDR1 SGHAT, CDR2 FQNNGV. CDR3 size: 14 residues. Trimming shortened V by 1 base and J by 3 bases, and 9 bases separated the two germline ends. Written as DNA, the CDR3 is TGTGCCAGCAGCTTAGCAGGGATTGACACTGAAGCTTTCTTT. Translated: CASSLAGIDTEAFF.

The gene calls are TRBV5-6 and TRBJ1-2; 7 bases agree with TRBD1. There are 14 residues in the CDR3. Per the germline V gene, CDR1 is SGHDT and CDR2 is YYEEEE. With V trimmed by 4 bases and J by 2 bases, 5 bases remained unmatched. The chain's CDR3 is CASSPGTENYGYTF. The CDR3 nucleotides read TGTGCCAGCAGCCCCGGGACAGAGAACTATGGCTACACCTTC.

The V call is TRBV10-3, the J call TRBJ2-1; a weak D match, TRBD1 (6 bases). Trimming removed 2 bases from V and 6 bases from J, with 14 bases in between. Germline CDR1 ENHRY, CDR2 SYGVKD. This CDR3 comprises 15 residues. CDR3 region: CAISEGQGKPNEQFF. For the CDR3, the DNA is TGTGCCATCAGTGAGGGGCAGGGGAAACCCAATGAGCAGTTCTTC.